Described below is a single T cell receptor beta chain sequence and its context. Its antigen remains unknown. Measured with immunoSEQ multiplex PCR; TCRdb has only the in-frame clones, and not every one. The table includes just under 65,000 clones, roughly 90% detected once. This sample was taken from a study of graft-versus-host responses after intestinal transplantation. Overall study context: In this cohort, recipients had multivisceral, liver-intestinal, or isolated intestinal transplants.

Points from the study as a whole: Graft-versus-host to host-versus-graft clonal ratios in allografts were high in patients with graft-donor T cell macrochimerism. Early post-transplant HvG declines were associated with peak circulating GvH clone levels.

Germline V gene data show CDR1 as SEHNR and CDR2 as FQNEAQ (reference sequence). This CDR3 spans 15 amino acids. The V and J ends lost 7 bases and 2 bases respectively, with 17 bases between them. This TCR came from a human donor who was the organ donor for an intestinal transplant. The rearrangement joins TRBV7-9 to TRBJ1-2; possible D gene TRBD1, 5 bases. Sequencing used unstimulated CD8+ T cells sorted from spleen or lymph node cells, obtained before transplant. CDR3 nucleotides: TGTGCCAGCACCCGGGTGGGGGAGGCGAACTATGGCTACACCTTC. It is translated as CASTRVGEANYGYTF.